This entry features one T cell receptor beta chain sequence. CD45RO negativity and positive selection for CCR7 defined naive CD8 cells, a population that excluded terminally differentiated effector memory CD45RA+ cells. Sequencing was at deep level. Several immunoSEQ plates received, in even portions, the genomic DNA of each subset. Using roughly 200 ng DNA, about 30,000 T cell genomes, the sorted-subset replicate PCRs were run. Assay used: immunoSEQ multiplex PCR; TCRdb lists only in-frame clones, some missing. Among fewer than 850,000 clones listed, about 96% were seen once. The sample belongs to a study of shared clonotypes between healthy human individuals. The overall study: Ranging from 18 to 49 in age, donors were two women and a few men.

CDR3 length: 14 amino acids. V lost 6 bases to trimming and J lost 6 bases, with 17 bases between them. Germline V gene data show CDR1 as SEHNR and CDR2 as FQNEAQ (reference sequence). The sequencing sample was made of naive CD8+ T cells sorted from blood. The chain has TRBV7-9 and TRBJ1-2; D might be TRBD1 (6 bases). The TCR was taken from a man between 25 and 39 years old in good health. CDR3 DNA: TGTGCCAGCAGTCCGGACAGTAGAAATAATGGCTACACCTTC. Protein product: CASSPDSRNNGYTF. The whole variable domain, filled in from reference TRBV7-9 and TRBJ1-2, reads DTGVSQNPRHKITKRGQNVTFRCDPISEHNRLYWYRQTLGQGPEFLTYFQNEAQLEKSRLLSDRFSAERPKGSFSTLEIQRTEQGDSAMYLCASSPDSRNNGYTFGSGTRLTVV.